This T cell receptor beta chain appears in the sequencing data of a study of blood T cell repertoires in COVID-19. The wider study: COVID-19 samples collected from the United States, Italy and Spain covered acute and convalescent phases. Sources were T cells, B-cell-depleted T cells, or PBMCs; the material itself was cDNA or gDNA.

The authors' processing: Reference gene primers were amplified, and this amplification served to estimate nucleated cell counts. Produced via immunoSEQ multiplex PCR; TCRdb's table is partial and in-frame only. V and J calls plus clone size are reproduced from that table; the DNA served to infer D and trimming. The sample comprises roughly 80,000 clones, over 75% of which are singletons, and more than 9.5% rests with the top ten. CDR1 is SGHTA and CDR2 is FQGTGA in the germline V gene. The ends lost 3 bases at V and 1 base at J; junction bases unmatched: 0. This CDR3 has 14 residues. Comments on this clone: Other DNA sequences in the same sample also yield this CDR3.

The chain couples TRBV7-3 to TRBJ2-3, with TRBD2 matching over 8 bases. The source material was peripheral blood. The TCR originated in a man aged 50-59 years with acute or convalescent COVID-19. CDR3 nucleotides: TGTGCCAGCAGCTTGACTAGCGGCACAGATACGCAGTATTTT. It codes for CASSLTSGTDTQYF.